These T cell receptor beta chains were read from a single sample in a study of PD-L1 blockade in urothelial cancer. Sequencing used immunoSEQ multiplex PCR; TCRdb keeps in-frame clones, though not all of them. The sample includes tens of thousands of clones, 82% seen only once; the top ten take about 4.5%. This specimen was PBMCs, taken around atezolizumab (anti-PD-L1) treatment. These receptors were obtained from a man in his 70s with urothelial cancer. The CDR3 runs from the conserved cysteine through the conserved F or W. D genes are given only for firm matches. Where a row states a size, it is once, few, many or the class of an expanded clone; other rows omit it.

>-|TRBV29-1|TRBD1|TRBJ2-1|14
TGCAGCGTTGTCCGGGACAGGGACGGGGGTGAGCAGTTCTTC
CSVVRDRDGGEQFF
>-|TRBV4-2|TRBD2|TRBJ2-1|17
TGTGCCAGCAGCCAAAGTCTCCCTAGCGGGAGGGCCATTGAGCAGTTCTTC
CASSQSLPSGRAIEQFF
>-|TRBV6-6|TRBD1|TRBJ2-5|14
TGTGCCAGCAGGCGTGACAGGGGCCCAGAGACCCAGTACTTC
CASRRDRGPETQYF
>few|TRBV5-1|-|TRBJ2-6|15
TGCGCCAGCAGCTTCGAAGGGGCTGGGGCCAACGTCCTGACTTTC
CASSFEGAGANVLTF
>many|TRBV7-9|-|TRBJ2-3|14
TGTGCCAGCAGCATAGGAGTTGGCACAGATACGCAGTATTTT
CASSIGVGTDTQYF
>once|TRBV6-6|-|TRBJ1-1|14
TGTGCCAGCAGTTACCAATACAGTTACACTGAAGCTTTCTTT
CASSYQYSYTEAFF
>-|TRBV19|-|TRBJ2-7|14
TGTGCCAGTAGTATCTCCTCGAGCTCCTACGAGCAGTACTTC
CASSISSSSYEQYF
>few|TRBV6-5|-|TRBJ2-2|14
TGTGCCAGCAGGACCGGGACTAACACCGGGGAGCTGTTTTTT
CASRTGTNTGELFF
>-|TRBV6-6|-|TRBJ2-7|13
TGTGCCAGCAGTTATAACGGCGGAGGGGAGCAGTACTTC
CASSYNGGGEQYF
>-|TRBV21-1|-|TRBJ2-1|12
TGTGCCAGCAGCAAAGTCGTCGATGAGCAGTTCTTC
CASSKVVDEQFF
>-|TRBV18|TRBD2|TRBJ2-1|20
TGTGCCAGCTCACCGTACAGTTCGGGACTAGCGGGAGTATCCTACAATGAGCAGTTCTTC
CASSPYSSGLAGVSYNEQFF
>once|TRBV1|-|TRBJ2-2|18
TGCACCAGCACCACTCTATGGGTACATGGGACAGGGATCGGGGAGCTGTTTTTT
CTSTTLWVHGTGIGELFF
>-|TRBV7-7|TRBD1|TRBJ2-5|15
TGTGCTAGCAGCTCCGGGACAGGGCACCAAGAGACCCAGTACTTC
CASSSGTGHQETQYF
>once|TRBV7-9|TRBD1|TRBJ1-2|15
TGTGCCAGCATCAATACGGGACAGCAGTACTATGGCTACACCTTC
CASINTGQQYYGYTF
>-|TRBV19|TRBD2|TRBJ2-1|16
TGTGCCAGTAGTCTAGCGGGAGGGTCCTCAGGCAATGAGCAGTTCTTC
CASSLAGGSSGNEQFF
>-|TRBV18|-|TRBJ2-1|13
TGTGCCAGCTCACCGGTCAGGAACGATGAGCAGTTCTTC
CASSPVRNDEQFF
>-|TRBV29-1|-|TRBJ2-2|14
TGCAGCGTTAGACAGAGAATTAACACCGGGGAGCTGTTTTTT
CSVRQRINTGELFF
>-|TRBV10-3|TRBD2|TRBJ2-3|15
TGTGCCAGTTCCGGGACTAGCCCTACATTAGATACGCAGTATTTT
CASSGTSPTLDTQYF
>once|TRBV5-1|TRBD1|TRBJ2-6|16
TGCGCCAGCAGCTTCGGGACAGGGGTAAAGGCCAACGTCCTGACTTTC
CASSFGTGVKANVLTF
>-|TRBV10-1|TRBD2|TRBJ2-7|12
TGCGCCAGCAGTGAGGGGACTAGGGAGCAGTACTTC
CASSEGTREQYF
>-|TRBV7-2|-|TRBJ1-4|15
TGTGCCAGCAGCTTAGGTCTAGGCCTTAATGAAAAACTGTTTTTT
CASSLGLGLNEKLFF
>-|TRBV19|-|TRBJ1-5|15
TGTGCCAGTAGTATCACGGGGGTTTCTCTTCAGCCCCAGCATTTT
CASSITGVSLQPQHF
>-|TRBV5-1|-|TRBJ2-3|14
TGCGCCAGCACCCCTAGGGGAGGCGCAGATACGCAGTATTTT
CASTPRGGADTQYF
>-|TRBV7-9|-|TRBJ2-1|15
TGTGCCAGCAGCTTACGCGGGAACAGAGCCCAGAAGCAGTTCTTC
CASSLRGNRAQKQFF
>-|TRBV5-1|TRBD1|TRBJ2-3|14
TGCGCCAGCAGCAGCAGACAGGGGGGAGATACGCAGTATTTT
CASSSRQGGDTQYF
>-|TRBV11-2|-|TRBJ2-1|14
TGTGCCAGCAGCTTAGTATTAGCGGCGGATGAGCAGTTCTTC
CASSLVLAADEQFF
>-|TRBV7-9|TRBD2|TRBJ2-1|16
TGTGCCAGCAGCTTTTCTAGCGGAGGGCCCACAAATGAGCAGTTCTTC
CASSFSSGGPTNEQFF
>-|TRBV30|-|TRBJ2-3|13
TGTGCCTGGACCCGGGAACACACAGATACGCAGTATTTT
CAWTREHTDTQYF
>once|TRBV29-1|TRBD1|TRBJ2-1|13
TGCAGCGTACCGGGACAGGGATACAATGAGCAGTTCTTC
CSVPGQGYNEQFF
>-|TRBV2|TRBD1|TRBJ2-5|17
TGTGCCAGCAGGGGGGACCGGGACAGGCAATTCCAAGAGACCCAGTACTTC
CASRGDRDRQFQETQYF
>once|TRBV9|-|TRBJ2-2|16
TGTGCCAGCAGCGCAAAAGCGGGCCCGTACACCGGGGAGCTGTTTTTT
CASSAKAGPYTGELFF
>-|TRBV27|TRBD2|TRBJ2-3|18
TGTGCCAGCAGTCCTATGCATGTGGGAGGGACTTGGACAGATACGCAGTATTTT
CASSPMHVGGTWTDTQYF
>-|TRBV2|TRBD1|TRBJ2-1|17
TGTGCCAGCAGTGAAGAGGGGGGACAGGGTGCAGGGAATGAGCAGTTCTTC
CASSEEGGQGAGNEQFF
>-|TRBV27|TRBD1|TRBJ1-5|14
TGTGCCAGCAGTTCGACAGGGTTCAATCAGCCCCAGCATTTT
CASSSTGFNQPQHF
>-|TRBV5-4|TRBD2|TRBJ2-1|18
TGTGCCAGCAGCTTGGACCGTATAGCGGGACGCTCCTACAATGAGCAGTTCTTC
CASSLDRIAGRSYNEQFF
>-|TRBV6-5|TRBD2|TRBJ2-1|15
TGTGCCAGCAGTTACGCGGGGGGAGGGCTTTATGAGCAGTTCTTC
CASSYAGGGLYEQFF
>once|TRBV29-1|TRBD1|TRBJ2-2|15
TGCAGCGTTGGTGGGGGACAGGGCAACACCGGGGAGCTGTTTTTT
CSVGGGQGNTGELFF
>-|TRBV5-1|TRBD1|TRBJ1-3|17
TGCGCCAGCAGCCCCCGGGGGACAGGGAGCGCTGGAAACACCATATATTTT
CASSPRGTGSAGNTIYF
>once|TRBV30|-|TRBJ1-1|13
TGTGCCTGGAGTTTCTCGGGTCGGACTGAAGCTTTCTTT
CAWSFSGRTEAFF
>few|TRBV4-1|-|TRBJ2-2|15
TGCGCCAGCAGCCAAGCTTGGGGGCTGGGCGGGGAGCTGTTTTTT
CASSQAWGLGGELFF
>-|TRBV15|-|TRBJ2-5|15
TGTGCCACCAGCAGAGGGGAGCGGGCAAAAGAGACCCAGTACTTC
CATSRGERAKETQYF
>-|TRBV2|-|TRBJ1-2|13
TGTGCCAGCAGGGCGCAGGCGATCTATGGCTACACCTTC
CASRAQAIYGYTF
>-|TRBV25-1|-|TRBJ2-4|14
TGTGCCAGCAGTGAGACGGGGGCCAAAAACATTCAGTACTTC
CASSETGAKNIQYF
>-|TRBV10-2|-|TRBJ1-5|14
TGCGCCAGCAGTGAGAAAAGCGGTAAGCAGCCCCAGCATTTT
CASSEKSGKQPQHF
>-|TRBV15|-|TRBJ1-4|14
TGTGCCACCAGCAGAGCCAGGAATAATGAAAAACTGTTTTTT
CATSRARNNEKLFF
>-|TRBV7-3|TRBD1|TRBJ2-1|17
TGTGCCAGCAGCTTACCCGAACAGGGGAGCCCCTACAATGAGCAGTTCTTC
CASSLPEQGSPYNEQFF
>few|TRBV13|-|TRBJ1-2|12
TGTGCCAGCAGCTTACAGGGTCGCGGCTACACCTTC
CASSLQGRGYTF
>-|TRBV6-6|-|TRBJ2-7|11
TGTGCCAGCAGTTACGGGAGCGAGCAGTACTTC
CASSYGSEQYF
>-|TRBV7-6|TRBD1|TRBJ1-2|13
TGTGCCAGCAGCCGCACAGGGGGCTATGGCTACACCTTC
CASSRTGGYGYTF
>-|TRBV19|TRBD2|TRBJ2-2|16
TGTGCCAGTAGGTCTAGCGGGAGGGTGTGGACCGGGGAGCTGTTTTTT
CASRSSGRVWTGELFF
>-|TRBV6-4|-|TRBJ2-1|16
TGTGCCAGCAGTGACGGAGGGGGCCGCTCCTACAATGAGCAGTTCTTC
CASSDGGGRSYNEQFF
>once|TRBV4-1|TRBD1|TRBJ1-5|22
TGCGCCAGCAGCCAAGCGGTCGGGGGGAAAAGATTCGGACAGGGTGGGAATGAGCCCCAGCATTTT
CASSQAVGGKRFGQGGNEPQHF
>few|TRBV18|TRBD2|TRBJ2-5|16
TGTGCCAGCTCACCAGGGACTAGAGTCGGCCAAGAGACCCAGTACTTC
CASSPGTRVGQETQYF
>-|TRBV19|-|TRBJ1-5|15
TGTGCCAGTAGTATCACAGACCCTAGCAATCAGCCCCAGCATTTT
CASSITDPSNQPQHF
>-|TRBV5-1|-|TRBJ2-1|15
TGCGCCAGCAGCTCCCTAGGAGGGTACTACAATGAGCAGTTCTTC
CASSSLGGYYNEQFF
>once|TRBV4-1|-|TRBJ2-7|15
TGCGCCAGCAGCCAAAACTCAGGACAGACCTACGAGCAGTACTTC
CASSQNSGQTYEQYF
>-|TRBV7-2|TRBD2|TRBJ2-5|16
TGTGCCAGCAGCTTAGTCGCCCGCACAGCGGGGTGGACCCAGTACTTC
CASSLVARTAGWTQYF